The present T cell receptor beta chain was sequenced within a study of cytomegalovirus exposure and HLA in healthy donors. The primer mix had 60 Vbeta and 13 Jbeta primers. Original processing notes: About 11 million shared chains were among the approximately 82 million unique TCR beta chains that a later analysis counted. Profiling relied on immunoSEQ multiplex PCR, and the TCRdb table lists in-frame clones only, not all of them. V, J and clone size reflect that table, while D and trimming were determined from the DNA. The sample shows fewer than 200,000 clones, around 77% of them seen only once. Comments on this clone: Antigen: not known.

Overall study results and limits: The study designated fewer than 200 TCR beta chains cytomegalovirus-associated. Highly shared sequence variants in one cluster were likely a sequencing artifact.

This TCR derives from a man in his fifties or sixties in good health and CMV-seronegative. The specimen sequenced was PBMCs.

Written as DNA, the CDR3 is TGTGCCAGTAGTCTGGCGACAGCGAACACTGAAGCTTTCTTT. Encoded protein: CASSLATANTEAFF. The rearrangement links TRBV19 to TRBJ1-1, with D tentatively TRBD1 (5 bases). Trimming stripped 5 bases from V and 1 base from J, with 11 bases between. The CDR3 covers 14 residues. Germline V gene lookup returns CDR1 LNHDA and CDR2 SQIVND (reference sequence).